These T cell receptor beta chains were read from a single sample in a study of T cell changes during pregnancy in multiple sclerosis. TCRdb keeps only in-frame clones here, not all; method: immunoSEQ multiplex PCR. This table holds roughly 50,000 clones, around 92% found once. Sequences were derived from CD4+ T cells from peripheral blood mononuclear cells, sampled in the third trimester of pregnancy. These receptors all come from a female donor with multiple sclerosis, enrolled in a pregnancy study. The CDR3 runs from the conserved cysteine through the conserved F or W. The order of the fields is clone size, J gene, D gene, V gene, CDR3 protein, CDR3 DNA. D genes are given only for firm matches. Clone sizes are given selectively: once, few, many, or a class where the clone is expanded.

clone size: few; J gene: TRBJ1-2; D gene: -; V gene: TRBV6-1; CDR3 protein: CASSPDSPLYGYTF; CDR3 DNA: TGTGCCAGCAGTCCGGACAGCCCTTTATATGGCTACACCTTC
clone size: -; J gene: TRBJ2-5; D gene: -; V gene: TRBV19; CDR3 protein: CASSIGLGAQETQYF; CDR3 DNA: TGTGCCAGTAGTATCGGGCTGGGGGCACAAGAGACCCAGTACTTC
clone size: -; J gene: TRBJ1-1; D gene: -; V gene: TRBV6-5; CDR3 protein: CASSLSTGSTEAFF; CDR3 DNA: TGTGCCAGCAGCCTGAGTACAGGGAGCACTGAAGCTTTCTTT
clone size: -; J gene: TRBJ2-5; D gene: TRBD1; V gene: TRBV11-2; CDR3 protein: CASSFWPTGAQETQYF; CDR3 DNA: TGTGCCAGCAGCTTCTGGCCGACAGGGGCCCAAGAGACCCAGTACTTC
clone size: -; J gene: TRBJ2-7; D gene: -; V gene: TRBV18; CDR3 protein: CASSPLPEGRYEQYF; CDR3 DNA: TGTGCCAGCTCACCACTGCCGGAGGGCCGCTACGAGCAGTACTTC
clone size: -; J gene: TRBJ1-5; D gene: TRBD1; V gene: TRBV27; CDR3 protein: CASSVPGQGASNSNQPQHF; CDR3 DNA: TGTGCCAGCAGTGTTCCGGGACAGGGGGCGTCTAATAGCAATCAGCCCCAGCATTTT
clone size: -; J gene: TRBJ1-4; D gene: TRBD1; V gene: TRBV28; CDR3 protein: CASSRSTGGTNEKLFF; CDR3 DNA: TGTGCCAGCAGTCGTTCTACAGGGGGAACTAATGAAAAACTGTTTTTT
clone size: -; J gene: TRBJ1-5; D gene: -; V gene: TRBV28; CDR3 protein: CASNEGGSNQPQHF; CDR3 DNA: TGTGCCAGCAATGAGGGAGGGAGCAATCAGCCCCAGCATTTT
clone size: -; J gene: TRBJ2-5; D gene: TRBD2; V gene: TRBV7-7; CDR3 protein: CASSPRLAGKGETQYF; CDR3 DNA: TGTGCTAGCAGCCCCCGACTAGCGGGAAAGGGGGAGACCCAGTACTTC
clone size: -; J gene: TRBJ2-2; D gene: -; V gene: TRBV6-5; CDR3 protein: CASAAGNTGELFF; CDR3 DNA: TGTGCCAGCGCAGCAGGGAACACCGGGGAGCTGTTTTTT
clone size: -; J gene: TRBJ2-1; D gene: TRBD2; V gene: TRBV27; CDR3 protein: CASTELAGWRSYNEQFF; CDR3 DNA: TGTGCCAGCACGGAACTAGCGGGGTGGCGCTCCTACAATGAGCAGTTCTTC
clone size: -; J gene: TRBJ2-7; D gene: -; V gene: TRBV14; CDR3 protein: CASSQDKGGYEQYF; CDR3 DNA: TGTGCCAGCAGCCAAGATAAAGGAGGCTACGAGCAGTACTTC
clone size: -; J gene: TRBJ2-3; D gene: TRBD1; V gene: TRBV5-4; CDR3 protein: CASSLRAGGSSTDTQYF; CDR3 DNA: TGTGCCAGCAGCTTGAGGGCAGGGGGCTCTAGCACAGATACGCAGTATTTT
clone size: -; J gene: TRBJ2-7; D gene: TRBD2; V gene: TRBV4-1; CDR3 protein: CASSHMGLAGYEQYF; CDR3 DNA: TGCGCCAGCAGCCACATGGGACTAGCCGGATACGAGCAGTACTTC
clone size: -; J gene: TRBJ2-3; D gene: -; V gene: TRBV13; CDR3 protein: CASSFVSRTDTQYF; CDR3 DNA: TGTGCCAGCAGCTTTGTTAGTCGCACAGATACGCAGTATTTT
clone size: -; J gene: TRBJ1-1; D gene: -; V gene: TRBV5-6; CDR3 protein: CASSTVTGLNTEAFF; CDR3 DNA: TGTGCCAGCAGCACCGTCACAGGGTTGAACACTGAAGCTTTCTTT
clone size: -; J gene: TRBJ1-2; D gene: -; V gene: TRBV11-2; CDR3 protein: CASSPEVDYGYTF; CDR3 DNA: TGTGCCAGCAGCCCGGAGGTTGACTATGGCTACACCTTC
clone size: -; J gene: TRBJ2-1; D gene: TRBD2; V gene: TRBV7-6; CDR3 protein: CASSSPRLGTSAYNEQFF; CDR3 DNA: TGTGCCAGCAGCTCCCCCCGCCTAGGGACTAGCGCCTACAATGAGCAGTTCTTC
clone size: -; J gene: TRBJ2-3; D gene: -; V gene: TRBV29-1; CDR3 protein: CSVAATGTDTQYF; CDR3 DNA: TGCAGCGTTGCGGCCACAGGCACAGATACGCAGTATTTT
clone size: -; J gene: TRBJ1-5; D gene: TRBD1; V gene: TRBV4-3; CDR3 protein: CASSQDYGQGSQRPQHF; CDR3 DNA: TGCGCCAGCAGCCAAGATTATGGACAGGGTTCCCAGAGGCCCCAGCATTTT
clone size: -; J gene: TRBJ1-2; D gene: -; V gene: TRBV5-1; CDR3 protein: CASSFLSAGQGGYTF; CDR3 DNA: TGCGCCAGCAGCTTTCTCTCTGCAGGGCAGGGAGGCTACACCTTC
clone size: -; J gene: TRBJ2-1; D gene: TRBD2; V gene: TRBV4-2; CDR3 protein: CASSHGPGLAGHNEQFF; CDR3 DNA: TGTGCCAGCAGCCATGGGCCCGGACTAGCGGGCCACAATGAGCAGTTCTTC
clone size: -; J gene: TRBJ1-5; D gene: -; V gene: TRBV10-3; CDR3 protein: CAISRQRSSNQPQHF; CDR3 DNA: TGTGCCATCAGTAGACAGCGATCTAGCAATCAGCCCCAGCATTTT
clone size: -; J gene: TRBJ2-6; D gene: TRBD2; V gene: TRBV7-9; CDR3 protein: CSGGLAGAGANVLTF; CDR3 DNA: TGTTCCGGGGGACTAGCGGGAGCTGGGGCCAACGTCCTGACTTTC
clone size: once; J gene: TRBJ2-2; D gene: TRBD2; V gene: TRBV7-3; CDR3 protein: CASSPRPIAGNTGELFF; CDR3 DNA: TGTGCCAGCAGCCCGCGTCCAATAGCGGGGAACACCGGGGAGCTGTTTTTT
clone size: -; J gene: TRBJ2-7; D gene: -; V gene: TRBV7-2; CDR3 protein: CASSLVQSSRVAAYEQYF; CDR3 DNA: TGTGCCAGCAGCTTAGTCCAGTCGAGCAGGGTAGCAGCCTACGAGCAGTACTTC
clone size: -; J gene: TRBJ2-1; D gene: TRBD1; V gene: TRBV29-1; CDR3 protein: CSGDRGYNEQFF; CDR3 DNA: TGCAGCGGAGACAGGGGATACAATGAGCAGTTCTTC
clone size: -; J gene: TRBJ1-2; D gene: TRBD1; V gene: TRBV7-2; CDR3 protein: CASSLALTGRYGYTF; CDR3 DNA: TGTGCCAGCAGCTTAGCCCTGACAGGGCGCTATGGCTACACCTTC
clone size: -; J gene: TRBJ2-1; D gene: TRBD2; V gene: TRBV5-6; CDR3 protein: CASRSSGTANEQFF; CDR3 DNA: TGTGCCAGCAGGTCTAGCGGGACGGCCAATGAGCAGTTCTTC
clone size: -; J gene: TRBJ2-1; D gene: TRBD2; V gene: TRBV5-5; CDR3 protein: CASSLAGGPVEQFF; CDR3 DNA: TGTGCCAGCAGTCTAGCGGGAGGGCCGGTTGAGCAGTTCTTC
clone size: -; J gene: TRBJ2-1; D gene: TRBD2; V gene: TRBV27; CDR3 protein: CASSLRSGRANNEQFF; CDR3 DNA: TGTGCCAGCAGTTTACGTAGCGGGAGGGCCAACAATGAGCAGTTCTTC
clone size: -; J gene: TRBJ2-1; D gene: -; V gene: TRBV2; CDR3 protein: CASKRVGVYNEQFF; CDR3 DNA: TGTGCCAGCAAGAGGGTTGGGGTATACAATGAGCAGTTCTTC
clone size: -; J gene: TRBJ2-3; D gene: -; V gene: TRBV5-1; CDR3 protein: CASSYRDSTDTQYF; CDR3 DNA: TGCGCCAGCAGCTACAGGGATTCCACAGATACGCAGTATTTT
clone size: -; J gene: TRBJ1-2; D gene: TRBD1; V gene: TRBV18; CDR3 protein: CASSLRDRNYGYTF; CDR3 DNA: TGTGCCAGCTCACTCCGGGACAGGAACTATGGCTACACCTTC
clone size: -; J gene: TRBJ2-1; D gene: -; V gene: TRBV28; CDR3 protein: CASKAFGPGDNEQFF; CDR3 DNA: TGTGCCAGCAAGGCGTTCGGCCCGGGAGACAATGAGCAGTTCTTC
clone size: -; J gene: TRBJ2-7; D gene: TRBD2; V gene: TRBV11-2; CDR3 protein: CASSSLGGIGLYEQYF; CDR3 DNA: TGTGCCAGCAGCTCCCTGGGAGGGATTGGCCTCTACGAGCAGTACTTC